A single sample is the source of the 30 T cell receptor beta chains below, sequenced in a study of cytomegalovirus exposure and HLA in healthy donors. The primer mix had 60 Vbeta and 13 Jbeta primers. Generated by immunoSEQ multiplex PCR, the TCRdb table keeps only in-frame clones and is missing some. This sample contains 65,000 to 95,000 clones. Sequenced input: PBMCs. All receptors come from a female donor in good health and CMV-seropositive.

This chain links TRBV10-3 with TRBJ2-3; weak D call: TRBD2 (5 bases). The CDR3 loop spans 11 amino acids. Germline V lookup: CDR1 ENHRY, CDR2 SYGVKD. V was clipped by 10 bases and J by 6 bases, with 11 bases between them. The CDR3 spells CATAREDTQYF. CDR3 in DNA: TGTGCCACGGCAAGGGAGGATACGCAGTATTTT.

The rearrangement links TRBV5-6 to TRBJ2-7; D gene uncertain. In germline, CDR1 is SGHDT, CDR2 YYEEEE. CDR3 length equals 12 residues. V lost 0 bases, J lost 4 bases, and 5 bases lay in between. CDR3 sequence (DNA): TGTGCCAGCAGCTTGGTCGGTTACGAGCAGTACTTC. Its protein product is CASSLVGYEQYF.

The chain employs TRBV4-3 and TRBJ1-1; possible D gene TRBD1, 5 bases. The V end was cut by 4 bases, the J end by 2 bases, with 14 bases between. The CDR3 extends over 15 amino acids. Germline V gene sequence: CDR1 LGHNA, CDR2 YSLEER. CDR3 nucleotide sequence: TGCGCCAGCAGCCTCGCAGAGACAGCAAACACTGAAGCTTTCTTT. Protein sequence: CASSLAETANTEAFF.

The rearrangement uses TRBV4-3 and TRBJ2-1, with 7 bases matching TRBD2. The CDR3 has 18 amino acids. Germline CDR1 and CDR2: LGHNA and YSLEER. V dropped 0 bases and J dropped 6; count of bases not matched to a gene: 14. The CDR3 sequence: CASSQDPSLARNGNEQFF. DNA of the CDR3: TGCGCCAGCAGCCAAGATCCGTCACTAGCGAGAAATGGCAATGAGCAGTTCTTC.

The rearrangement links TRBV5-5 to TRBJ2-5; a weak D match, TRBD1 (6 bases). The CDR3 runs 16 residues. Deletions cut 0 bases from V and 4 bases from J, with 16 bases between. Germline CDR1 SGHKS, CDR2 YYEKEE (reference sequence). The DNA of the CDR3 is TGTGCCAGCAGCTTGGGGGCAGGGGTCGTCGGAGAGACCCAGTACTTC. It is translated as CASSLGAGVVGETQYF.

This chain joins TRBV18 and TRBJ2-3, with 10 bases identical to TRBD2. The CDR3 covers 15 residues. CDR1 is KGHSH, CDR2 LQKENI, per germline. V was pared by 6 bases and J by 3 bases, with 6 bases of the junction left unmatched. CDR3 DNA sequence: TGTGCCAGCTCTCAAGAAGCGGGAGGGACAGATACGCAGTATTTT. Encoded protein: CASSQEAGGTDTQYF. Full variable domain (missing parts from reference TRBV18 and TRBJ2-3): NAGVMQNPRHLVRRRGQEARLRCSPMKGHSHVYWYRQLPEEGLKFMVYLQKENIIDESGMPKERFSAEFPKEGPSILRIQQVVRGDSAAYFCASSQEAGGTDTQYFGPGTRLTVL.

This chain links TRBV2 with TRBJ1-2; D is possibly TRBD1 (5 bases). Germline V gene lookup returns CDR1 SNHLY and CDR2 FYNNEI. CDR3 length equals 12 residues. Trimming took off 7 bases at V and 2 bases at J, with 8 bases between the two ends. CDR3 region: CASNPGNYGYTF. CDR3 bases: TGTGCCAGCAACCCAGGGAACTATGGCTACACCTTC. Supplemented by reference TRBV2 and TRBJ1-2, the full variable domain reads EPEVTQTPSHQVTQMGQEVILRCVPISNHLYFYWYRQILGQKVEFLVSFYNNEISEKSEIFDDQFSVERPDGSNFTLKIRSTKLEDSAMYFCASNPGNYGYTFGSGTRLTVV.

The rearrangement joins TRBV2 to TRBJ2-7; 10 positions agree with TRBD2. Per germline, CDR1 SNHLY and CDR2 FYNNEI. Unmatched junction bases numbered 7, after V lost 6 bases and J lost 2 bases. This CDR3 comprises 15 residues. CDR3 loop: CASRKEAGGPYEQYF. CDR3 DNA: TGTGCCAGCAGGAAAGAAGCGGGAGGGCCCTACGAGCAGTACTTC.

The J gene is TRBJ1-2, the V gene TRBV4-3; D ambiguous. Trimming took off 0 bases at V and 7 bases at J, with 9 bases between the two ends. CDR3 length: 13 residues. In germline, CDR1 is LGHNA, CDR2 YSLEER. CDR3: CASSQDRLSGYTF. The CDR3 DNA sequence: TGCGCCAGCAGCCAAGACAGGCTGAGTGGCTACACCTTC.

The chain joins TRBV10-1 to TRBJ1-1, with D uncertain. V gave up 6 bases and J gave up 0 bases, with 8 bases separating them. This CDR3 is built from 13 residues. CDR1 WNHNN and CDR2 SYGVQD come from the germline V gene (reference sequence). The DNA of the CDR3 is TGCGCCAGCAGGCAGGCATTGAACACTGAAGCTTTCTTT. Translated, it gives CASRQALNTEAFF.

The chain recombines TRBV19 with TRBJ1-4, with 7 bases fitting TRBD1. Looked up from germline, CDR1 is LNHDA and CDR2 is SQIVND (reference sequence). V lost 3 bases, J lost 16 bases, and 26 bases stayed unmatched. The CDR3 length is 18 residues. In nucleotides, the CDR3 is TGTGCCAGTAGTATCGGTGGCATGGCCCCTAAGGGGGCCAATCCGGAGTTTTTT. This gives the protein CASSIGGMAPKGANPEFF. Full variable domain (outside the CDR3, taken from reference TRBV19 and TRBJ1-4): DGGITQSPKYLFRKEGQNVTLSCEQNLNHDAMYWYRQDPGQGLRLIYYSQIVNDFQKGDIAEGYSVSREKKESFPLTVTSAQKNPTAFYLCASSIGGMAPKGANPEFFGSGTQLSVL.

Turning to this clone: Different DNA sequences within this sample yield the same CDR3. CDR3 residues: CASRFSETEPEDTDTQYF. As DNA, the CDR3 is TGTGCCTCCAGGTTCAGCGAGACAGAGCCTGAGGACACAGATACGCAGTATTTT. The V gene is TRBV7-8, the J gene TRBJ2-3; D is perhaps TRBD1 (5 bases). CDR1 is SGHVS, CDR2 FQNEAQ, per germline. This CDR3 has 18 amino acids. The germline V and J ends were trimmed by 11 bases and 2 bases, with 29 bases remaining between them. Based on the CDR3 plus reference TRBV7-8 and TRBJ2-3, the full variable domain is GAGVSQSPRYKVAKRGQDVALRCDPISGHVSLFWYQQALGQGPEFLTYFQNEAQLDKSGLPSDRFFAERPEGSVSTLKIQRTQQEDSAVYLCASRFSETEPEDTDTQYFGPGTRLTVL.

This CDR3 reads CASSPPSGGLTGELFF. CDR3 coding DNA: TGTGCCAGCAGCCCACCCAGCGGGGGGCTCACCGGGGAGCTGTTTTTT. The chain carries TRBV5-6 and TRBJ2-2; 9 bases map to TRBD2. The junction had 8 bases not matched to a gene; V was cut back by 4 bases and J by 4 bases. This CDR3 spans 16 amino acids. The V gene's germline CDR1 is SGHDT and CDR2 YYEEEE.

This sequence joins TRBV28 and TRBJ2-7, with 8 positions matching TRBD2. The length of the CDR3 is 16 residues. V shed 5 bases, J shed 2 bases, and the junction held 11 bases outside the gene matches. Germline V gene sequence: CDR1 MDHEN, CDR2 SYDVKM. In DNA, the CDR3 is TGTGCCAGCAGTCGATACCCGACTAGCGCCGCCTACGAGCAGTACTTC. Translated: CASSRYPTSAAYEQYF.

V usage is TRBV11-2 and J usage is TRBJ2-7; TRBD2 is a possible D gene (5 bases). The CDR3 covers 15 residues. CDR1 is SGHAT, CDR2 FQNNGV, per germline. Trimming took 1 base from V and 4 from J, leaving 14 bases between them. CDR3 sequence reads: CASSLGTGSGYEQYF. In DNA, the CDR3 is TGTGCCAGCAGCTTAGGTACGGGAAGTGGATACGAGCAGTACTTC.

Written as DNA, the CDR3 is TGCGCCAGCAGCCTCGAGGGCCAAGAGGACGAGCAGTACTTC. This encodes CASSLEGQEDEQYF. V usage is TRBV4-1 and J usage is TRBJ2-7; tentatively, D is TRBD2 (5 bases). V dropped 4 bases and J dropped 5 bases, with 15 bases sitting between them. The CDR3 runs to 14 residues. Germline V gene data show CDR1 as MGHRA and CDR2 as YSYEKL.

The chain has TRBV6-6 and TRBJ1-1; 7 bases fit TRBD1. This CDR3 has 15 residues. V was clipped by 6 bases and J by 2 bases; unmatched bases: 9. Per germline, CDR1 MNHNY and CDR2 SVGAGI (reference sequence). This CDR3 is CASRFSDRANTEAFF. CDR3 coding DNA: TGTGCCAGCAGATTCTCTGACAGGGCTAACACTGAAGCTTTCTTT.

The rearrangement joins TRBV29-1 to TRBJ2-1, with TRBD2 matching 8 bases. Germline V gene lookup returns CDR1 SQVTM and CDR2 ANQGSEA. Losses at the gene ends were 5 bases for V and 7 bases for J; bases not matched to a gene: 4. The CDR3 is 12 residues long. CDR3 sequence: CSVSGGTNEQFF. DNA of the CDR3: TGCAGCGTTTCGGGAGGGACTAATGAGCAGTTCTTC.

The rearrangement joins TRBV7-2 to TRBJ2-7, with 11 bases that match TRBD1. Unmatched junction bases numbered 18, after V lost 6 bases and J lost 5 bases. The CDR3 runs 18 residues. Germline V gives CDR1 SGHTA, CDR2 FQGNSA. CDR3 residues: CASRDSPNSGTGGNEQYF. The CDR3 DNA is TGTGCCAGCAGGGACTCGCCCAACAGCGGGACAGGGGGAAACGAGCAGTACTTC.

The rearrangement links TRBV4-2 to TRBJ2-4, with D perhaps TRBD2 (5 bases). Looked up from germline, CDR1 is LGHNA and CDR2 is YNFKEQ. V was clipped by 1 base and J by 0 bases, with 7 bases between them. This CDR3 spans 15 amino acids. The CDR3 protein is CASSQASGAKNIQYF. DNA for the CDR3: TGTGCCAGCAGCCAAGCCAGCGGAGCCAAAAACATTCAGTACTTC.

V is TRBV6-1 and J is TRBJ2-1; 8 bases fit TRBD1. V shed 8 bases and J 9 bases; nucleotides not matched to a gene: 12. The V gene's germline CDR1 is MNHNS and CDR2 SASEGT. The CDR3 has 14 residues. The CDR3 is CASGRQGAQGEQFF. The CDR3 DNA reads TGTGCCAGCGGTAGGCAGGGGGCGCAGGGTGAGCAGTTCTTC.

The chain links TRBV9 to TRBJ2-5; 9 bases line up with TRBD1. The J call may be wrong; the DNA end is better matched by TRBJ2-7. Germline V gives CDR1 SGDLS, CDR2 YYNGEE. The CDR3 contains 17 residues. CDR3 sequence (DNA): TGTGCCAGCAGCGTAGGGGACAGGGAAGGAGACGGTTACGAGCAGTACTTC. Residues: CASSVGDREGDGYEQYF.

The J gene is TRBJ2-2, the V gene TRBV5-1, with TRBD1 as a possible D gene (6 bases). Germline CDR1 is SGHRS and CDR2 is YFSETQ. The length of the CDR3 is 14 residues. Trimming took 4 bases from V and 5 from J, leaving 12 bases between them. The DNA for the CDR3 is TGCGCCAGCAGCCTTTTTACAGGGACCGGGGAGCTGTTTTTT. It yields the protein CASSLFTGTGELFF.

J is TRBJ2-7 and V is TRBV7-2; no reliable D call. The V and J ends lost 2 bases and 2 bases respectively, with 13 bases between them. Germline V gives CDR1 SGHTA, CDR2 FQGNSA. CDR3 length: 15 amino acids. The CDR3 loop is CASSLQAETTYEQYF. The CDR3 DNA sequence: TGTGCCAGCAGCTTACAAGCCGAGACAACCTACGAGCAGTACTTC.

This rearrangement joins TRBV29-1 to TRBJ2-7, with 9 bases fitting TRBD1. The CDR3 consists of 14 residues. Germline lookup yields CDR1 SQVTM and CDR2 ANQGSEA. V shed 7 bases and J 0 bases; nucleotides not matched to a gene: 7. In nucleotides, the CDR3 is TGCAGCGCACGACAGGGGGGAGGCTCCTACGAGCAGTACTTC. Protein: CSARQGGGSYEQYF.

The chain recombines TRBV11-2 with TRBJ1-2, with D perhaps matching TRBD1 (6 bases). The CDR3 sequence is 14 residues long. Trimming stripped 4 bases from V and 8 bases from J, with 17 bases between. The germline V gene has CDR1 SGHAT and CDR2 FQNNGV. CDR3 sequence (DNA): TGTGCCAGCAGCTCTTCCGGGGGGCCGGGAGGCTACACCTTC. This codes for CASSSSGGPGGYTF.

The chain couples TRBV11-3 to TRBJ2-5; TRBD2 might be the D (6 bases). Germline V gives CDR1 SGHNT, CDR2 YENEEA. The CDR3 runs 14 residues. The V end was cut by 5 bases, the J end by 2 bases, with 12 bases between. The CDR3 bases are TGTGCCAGCAGCCCGCGGGACCATCAAGAGACCCAGTACTTC. Amino acid sequence: CASSPRDHQETQYF.

The V call is TRBV7-2, the J call TRBJ2-2; D is possibly TRBD2 (7 bases). The CDR3 totals 16 residues. CDR1 and CDR2 (germline): SGHTA, FQGNSA. Between the trimmed V and J ends, which lost 5 bases and 1 base, there was a span of 14 bases. This CDR3 reads CASSPEGGLNTGELFF. As DNA, the CDR3 is TGTGCCAGCAGCCCAGAGGGGGGGCTGAACACCGGGGAGCTGTTTTTT. The full variable domain, with the rest looked up from reference TRBV7-2 and TRBJ2-2, is GAGVSQSPSNKVTEKGKDVELRCDPISGHTALYWYRQSLGQGLEFLIYFQGNSAPDKSGLPSDRFSAERTGGSVSTLTIQRTQQEDSAVYLCASSPEGGLNTGELFFGEGSRLTVL.

This chain uses TRBV6-5 with TRBJ2-3; 8 bases agree with TRBD1. From germline, CDR1 is MNHEY and CDR2 SVGAGI. The CDR3 contains 15 residues. The ends lost 2 bases at V and 3 bases at J; junction bases unmatched: 4. CDR3 DNA sequence: TGTGCCAGCAGTTACCGACAGGGGTTGACAGATACGCAGTATTTT. As protein: CASSYRQGLTDTQYF.

Here the CDR3 reads CASSQDLPSSSSGNTIYF. The CDR3 DNA follows: TGCGCCAGCAGCCAAGATCTCCCCTCCTCGAGCTCTGGAAACACCATATATTTT. V is TRBV4-3 and J is TRBJ1-3; D call uncertain. Germline lookup yields CDR1 LGHNA and CDR2 YSLEER. With 0 bases removed from V and 0 bases from J, the gap between germline ends came to 15 bases. The CDR3 consists of 18 residues.